This passage covers 17 T cell receptor beta chains from one sample sequenced in a study of graft-versus-host responses after intestinal transplantation. Assay: immunoSEQ multiplex PCR; the TCRdb copy retains only in-frame clones and omits some. The table records about 120,000 clones, approximately 92% of them present only once. No antigens are known for them. The specimen comprised unstimulated CD4+ T cells sorted from spleen or lymph node cells, sampled before intestinal transplant. The receptors were sampled from a human donor who received an intestinal transplant.

The chain joins TRBV27 to TRBJ2-5, with D perhaps matching TRBD1 (6 bases). Trimming shortened V by 5 bases and J by 2 bases, and 9 bases separated the two germline ends. This CDR3 region has 13 residues. Germline CDR1 is MNHEY and CDR2 is SMNVEV (reference sequence). The CDR3 nucleotides are TGTGCCAGCAGTCCAGGGGCACAAGAGACCCAGTACTTC. It translates to CASSPGAQETQYF.

The rearrangement uses TRBV6-4 and TRBJ2-7, with no clear D. The CDR3 runs 12 residues. The germline V gene encodes CDR1 MRHNA and CDR2 SNTAGT. With 0 bases removed from V and 10 bases from J, the gap between germline ends came to 10 bases. CDR3 nucleotide sequence: TGTGCCAGCAGTGACTCGCTCGGATTTCAGTACTTC. Amino acids: CASSDSLGFQYF.

V gene TRBV29-1 combines with J gene TRBJ1-2, with D possibly TRBD1 on 5 matching bases. Germline lookup yields CDR1 SQVTM and CDR2 ANQGSEA. The germline V and J ends were trimmed by 6 bases and 2 bases, with 7 bases remaining between them. This CDR3 spans 11 amino acids. This CDR3 reads CSVRGNYGYTF. CDR3 nucleotide sequence: TGCAGCGTCCGGGGGAACTATGGCTACACCTTC. Drawing the rest from reference TRBV29-1 and TRBJ1-2, the complete variable domain is SAVISQKPSRDICQRGTSLTIQCQVDSQVTMMFWYRQQPGQSLTLIATANQGSEATYESGFVIDKFPISRPNLTFSTLTVSNMSPEDSSIYLCSVRGNYGYTFGSGTRLTVV.

The rearrangement uses TRBV10-2 and TRBJ1-5; no clear D. This CDR3 has 13 amino acids. Germline lookup yields CDR1 WSHSY and CDR2 SAAADI. Trimming removed 7 bases at V and 4 bases at J, with 11 bases between. DNA for the CDR3: TGCGCCAGCATGTCACAGCCAAATCAGCCCCAGCATTTT. Encoded protein: CASMSQPNQPQHF.

V is TRBV5-6 and J is TRBJ1-4, with 8 bases identical to TRBD1. The CDR3 is 16 amino acids. The germline V gene encodes CDR1 SGHDT and CDR2 YYEEEE. The J segment lost 7 bases and the V segment lost 1 base, leaving 9 bases of the junction unmatched. The CDR3 region has the DNA TGTGCCAGCAGCTTGTACGACAGGGGCAATGGTGAAAAACTGTTTTTT. The encoded protein is CASSLYDRGNGEKLFF.

The V call is TRBV5-4, the J call TRBJ2-2; 8 bases are shared with TRBD1. CDR3 length: 19 residues. The trim removed 0 bases at V and 5 bases at J, leaving 15 bases unmatched. Germline V gene sequence: CDR1 SGHNT, CDR2 YYREEE (reference sequence). CDR3 residues: CASSLGTGTGTRLTGELFF. CDR3 sequence (DNA): TGTGCCAGCAGCTTGGGGACAGGGACGGGGACCCGGTTAACCGGGGAGCTGTTTTTT.

The gene calls are TRBV6-1 and TRBJ1-1, with TRBD1 as a possible D gene (6 bases). CDR3 length: 12 amino acids. V was shortened by 5 bases and J by 6 bases, with 10 bases between the two germline ends. Germline loops: CDR1 MNHNS, CDR2 SASEGT. The chain's CDR3 is CASSQGPAEAFF. The CDR3 nucleotides read TGTGCCAGCAGTCAGGGGCCCGCTGAAGCTTTCTTT.

This chain joins TRBV19 and TRBJ1-2, with TRBD1 matching 8 bases. J was trimmed by 6 bases and V by 1 base; bases with no gene match: 7. Per the germline V gene, CDR1 is LNHDA and CDR2 is SQIVND (reference sequence). CDR3 size: 15 residues. The CDR3 DNA reads TGTGCCAGTAGTATAGCCGGACAGGGTTCGGATGGCTACACCTTC. Encoded protein: CASSIAGQGSDGYTF.

The chain employs TRBV11-2 and TRBJ2-1, with 12 bases lining up with TRBD2. CDR1 is SGHAT and CDR2 is FQNNGV in the germline V gene. Unmatched junction bases numbered 8, after V lost 4 bases and J lost 10 bases. The CDR3 loop spans 15 amino acids. Here the CDR3 DNA reads TGTGCCAGCAGCTCTCTAGCGGGAGGGTTGATAGAGCAGTTCTTC. Protein: CASSSLAGGLIEQFF. Full variable domain (missing parts from reference TRBV11-2 and TRBJ2-1): EAGVAQSPRYKIIEKRQSVAFWCNPISGHATLYWYQQILGQGPKLLIQFQNNGVVDDSQLPKDRFSAERLKGVDSTLKIQPAKLEDSAVYLCASSSLAGGLIEQFFGPGTRLTVL.

The chain couples TRBV18 to TRBJ2-1, with 8 bases aligning to TRBD2. CDR1 and CDR2 (germline): KGHSH, LQKENI. The CDR3 is 15 amino acids. V was clipped by 1 base and J by 4 bases; unmatched bases: 3. CDR3 sequence (DNA): TGTGCCAGCTCACCACAAACTAGCGGTTACAATGAGCAGTTCTTC. Amino acid sequence: CASSPQTSGYNEQFF.

J is TRBJ2-3 and V is TRBV5-3; 12 bases fit TRBD2. TRBV5-3 belongs to the ORF category, with a function that is uncertain. The CDR3 spans 17 residues. V trimming: 4 bases; J trimming: 5 bases; junction bases outside the gene matches: 11. Here the CDR3 DNA reads TGTGCCAGAAGCCCTGGACTAGCGGGACCTTGTAGAGATACGCAGTATTTT. This gives the protein CARSPGLAGPCRDTQYF.

The V and J genes are TRBV6-6 and TRBJ2-7; perhaps TRBD1 as D (6 bases). Trimming left V 7 bases short and J 7 bases short, with 14 bases between. CDR1 MNHNY and CDR2 SVGAGI come from the germline V gene (reference sequence). The CDR3 is made up of 12 amino acids. The CDR3 nucleotides read TGTGCCAGCACTAAACAGGGTCTTGAGCAGTACTTC. Translating it yields CASTKQGLEQYF.

The chain uses TRBV6-5 and TRBJ1-1, with D unclear. The germline CDR1 and CDR2 sequences are MNHEY and SVGAGI. Trimming cost V 6 bases and J 6 bases, with 14 bases left between them. CDR3 length equals 13 residues. CDR3 amino acids: CASRPPGLPEAFF. The CDR3 region has the DNA TGTGCCAGCAGACCCCCAGGCCTCCCTGAAGCTTTCTTT.

This rearrangement joins TRBV9 to TRBJ2-3, with unresolved D. CDR1 SGDLS and CDR2 YYNGEE come from the germline V gene. V lost 3 bases and J 5 bases, leaving 16 bases between the germline ends. This CDR3 region has 15 residues. The DNA of the CDR3 is TGTGCCAGCAGCGCGGAAACTGGGCCGGGAGATACGCAGTATTTT. The encoded protein is CASSAETGPGDTQYF.

The chain uses TRBV28 and TRBJ2-1; a weak D match, TRBD1 (5 bases). The germline V gene encodes CDR1 MDHEN and CDR2 SYDVKM. Trimming pared 5 bases from V and 4 bases from J, leaving 12 bases between. The CDR3 loop spans 14 amino acids. The CDR3 coding sequence is TGTGCCAGCAGTGATAAGGGGTGGTACAATGAGCAGTTCTTC. It specifies CASSDKGWYNEQFF.

The chain joins TRBV7-9 to TRBJ2-1; no definite D call. CDR1 SEHNR and CDR2 FQNEAQ come from the germline V gene (reference sequence). Trimming left V 3 bases short and J 0 bases short, with 12 bases between. The CDR3 runs 16 residues. CDR3 sequence (DNA): TGTGCCAGCAGCTTGCCTCAAGCCAACTCCTACAATGAGCAGTTCTTC. It is translated as CASSLPQANSYNEQFF.

V and J are TRBV5-1 and TRBJ2-6; 8 positions agree with TRBD1. The CDR3 contains 17 residues. J was trimmed by 4 bases and V by 4 bases; bases with no gene match: 10. Germline CDR1 and CDR2: SGHRS and YFSETQ. The DNA for the CDR3 is TGCGCCAGCAGCCCCGATCCCCAGGGGGCCGGGGCCAACGTCCTGACTTTC. Translation gives CASSPDPQGAGANVLTF.